These 9 T cell receptor beta chains were sequenced from one sample in a study of blood T cell repertoires in COVID-19. Method: immunoSEQ multiplex PCR; TCRdb's copy keeps in-frame clones and lacks some. The sample has 200,000 to 250,000 clones, about 85% seen once. Sequencing was done on a sample of PBMCs or T cells enriched from blood (not recorded which). All receptors derive from a woman aged 25 to 39 with acute COVID-19.

The chain uses TRBV29-1 and TRBJ1-2; 9 bases agree with TRBD1. Germline V gene sequence: CDR1 SQVTM, CDR2 ANQGSEA. The CDR3 loop spans 13 amino acids. V was clipped by 7 bases and J by 0 bases; unmatched bases: 3. The CDR3 DNA follows: TGCAGCGGGGGACAGGGTTCTAACTATGGCTACACCTTC. It specifies CSGGQGSNYGYTF.

The chain carries TRBV30 and TRBJ2-2; 9 bases map to TRBD1. J gave up 5 bases and V 5 bases, and 15 bases lay outside the gene matches. CDR1 is GTSNPN, CDR2 SVGIG, per germline (reference sequence). The CDR3 contains 17 residues. The CDR3 DNA follows: TGTGCCTGGCTTAGACCGGGCCGGGACAGGGTTACCGGGGAGCTGTTTTTT. Translating gives CAWLRPGRDRVTGELFF.

The chain joins TRBV6-5 to TRBJ1-5; maybe TRBD1 (6 bases). CDR1 and CDR2 from the germline V gene are MNHEY and SVGAGI. There are 14 residues in the CDR3. V was cut by 5 bases and J by 4 bases, with 12 bases left in between. The CDR3: CASSRGGRNQPQHF. In nucleotides, the CDR3 is TGTGCCAGCAGTAGGGGGGGGCGAAATCAGCCCCAGCATTTT.

Regarding this clone: It is unclear where the CDR3 begins or ends on the DNA, so no DNA is shown, and the CDR3 is as TCRdb lists it. The V gene is TRBV28, the J gene TRBJ1-2; TRBD1, as called in the table, went unchecked against the DNA. Termini included, the CDR3 measures 16 amino acids. Germline lookup yields CDR1 MDHEN and CDR2 SYDVKM. CDR3: CASSTSGQGVGYGYTF.

The genes are TRBV6-5 and TRBJ1-5; D might be TRBD1 (5 bases). Trimming stripped 5 bases from V and 5 bases from J, with 7 bases between. The CDR3 runs 12 residues. Germline CDR1 and CDR2: MNHEY and SVGAGI. CDR3 sequence: CASSQGHQPQHF. DNA of the CDR3: TGTGCCAGCAGTCAGGGCCATCAGCCCCAGCATTTT.

V usage is TRBV19 and J usage is TRBJ2-3; 9 positions match TRBD2. The J segment lost 3 bases and the V segment lost 3 bases, leaving 7 bases of the junction unmatched. Germline V lookup: CDR1 LNHDA, CDR2 SQIVND (reference sequence). The CDR3 has 16 amino acids. This CDR3 reads CASSIVAGVRTDTQYF. The CDR3 bases are TGTGCCAGTAGTATTGTAGCGGGAGTAAGGACAGATACGCAGTATTTT. Variable domain in full (rest from reference TRBV19 and TRBJ2-3): DGGITQSPKYLFRKEGQNVTLSCEQNLNHDAMYWYRQDPGQGLRLIYYSQIVNDFQKGDIAEGYSVSREKKESFPLTVTSAQKNPTAFYLCASSIVAGVRTDTQYFGPGTRLTVL.

The J gene is TRBJ2-7, the V gene TRBV11-3; TRBD2 matches 12 bases. The CDR3 has 18 amino acids. Germline-derived CDR1 and CDR2 are SGHNT and YENEEA. The J segment lost 5 bases and the V segment lost 1 base, leaving 12 bases of the junction unmatched. CDR3 DNA: TGTGCCAGCAGCTTAGGACTAGCGGGAGATTTAATCCCCAACGAGCAGTACTTC. Translation gives CASSLGLAGDLIPNEQYF. Full variable domain (rest looked up from reference TRBV11-3 and TRBJ2-7): EAGVVQSPRYKIIEKKQPVAFWCNPISGHNTLYWYLQNLGQGPELLIRYENEEAVDDSQLPKDRFSAERLKGVDSTLKIQPAELGDSAVYLCASSLGLAGDLIPNEQYFGPGTRLTVT.

The chain has TRBV6-5 and TRBJ2-5, with TRBD2 as a possible D gene (7 bases). The ends were cut back, 5 bases at V and 3 bases at J, with 16 bases in the middle. The V gene's germline CDR1 is MNHEY and CDR2 SVGAGI. The CDR3 has 15 amino acids. CDR3 residues: CASSRGGGHEETQYF. DNA for the CDR3: TGTGCCAGCAGTAGAGGCGGGGGCCATGAAGAGACCCAGTACTTC.

The chain couples TRBV5-1 to TRBJ2-7; 8 nucleotides match TRBD2. The CDR3 is made up of 15 amino acids. V gave up 0 bases and J gave up 0 bases; unmatched junction bases: 2. Per germline, CDR1 SGHRS and CDR2 YFSETQ. The CDR3 DNA is TGCGCCAGCAGCTTGGAACGGGGGGGCTCCTACGAGCAGTACTTC. This encodes CASSLERGGSYEQYF.